This TCR beta chain came from a study of beta chain features in type 1 diabetes. This clone has more than one count but fewer than ten. The entirety of the isolated RNA underwent reverse transcription, so expressed TCRB transcripts were sequenced. Measured with immunoSEQ multiplex PCR; TCRdb has only the in-frame clones, and not every one. This sample has roughly 400,000 clones, with more than 13% found just once. The CDR3 is 12 residues long. Germline CDR1 is MNHEY and CDR2 is SMNVEV (reference sequence). Trimming took 6 bases from V and 5 from J; bases not matched to a gene: 1. Sequences were obtained from naive CD4+ T cells from blood. The chain is built from TRBV27 and TRBJ1-5; 7 bases fit TRBD1. The source is a young woman in good health. CDR3 in amino acids: CASSDRDQPQHF. CDR3 sequence (DNA): TGTGCCAGCAGCGACAGGGATCAGCCCCAGCATTTT.